The 29 T cell receptor beta chains below come from one sample, sequenced in a study of blood T cell repertoires in COVID-19. The assay was immunoSEQ multiplex PCR, and TCRdb's table has in-frame clones only and misses some. The table has approximately 220,000 clones, about 80% seen once. The sequenced sample was peripheral blood. The receptors originated from a woman in her fifties or sixties with acute or convalescent COVID-19.

This sequence joins TRBV2 and TRBJ2-2; 13 bases are a match to TRBD2. The CDR3 contains 16 residues. CDR1 is SNHLY, CDR2 FYNNEI, per germline. With V trimmed by 8 bases and J by 4 bases, 7 bases remained unmatched. This CDR3 is CASETSGGRGTGELFF. CDR3 in DNA: TGTGCCAGCGAGACTAGCGGGGGGCGGGGCACCGGGGAGCTGTTTTTT.

This chain joins TRBV9 and TRBJ1-2, with 7 bases matching TRBD1. Trimming at V came to 4 bases and at J to 2 bases, leaving 8 bases not matched to a gene. The CDR3 extends over 15 amino acids. Germline V gene data show CDR1 as SGDLS and CDR2 as YYNGEE. Written as DNA, the CDR3 is TGTGCCAGCAGCCCTACAGGACAGGAAAACTATGGCTACACCTTC. Amino acid sequence: CASSPTGQENYGYTF.

The rearrangement uses TRBV27 and TRBJ1-3; TRBD1 matches at 7 bases. Per the germline V gene, CDR1 is MNHEY and CDR2 is SMNVEV (reference sequence). There are 14 residues in the CDR3. V gave up 2 bases and J gave up 4 bases; unmatched junction bases: 2. DNA of the CDR3: TGTGCCAGCAGTTTAAGGGGGCCAGGAAACACCATATATTTT. Residues: CASSLRGPGNTIYF.

The chain links TRBV6-6 to TRBJ1-6; perhaps TRBD1 as D (6 bases). The germline CDR1 and CDR2 sequences are MNHNY and SVGAGI (reference sequence). The ends were cut back, 7 bases at V and 6 bases at J, with 16 bases in the middle. This CDR3 has 15 residues. The CDR3 sequence is CASNLGQSINSPLHF. CDR3 in DNA: TGTGCCAGCAACCTTGGACAGAGCATTAATTCACCCCTCCACTTT.

The J gene is TRBJ2-1, the V gene TRBV30; 7 bases agree with TRBD1. The junction had 10 bases not matched to a gene; V was cut back by 1 base and J by 7 bases. CDR1 is GTSNPN and CDR2 is SVGIG in the germline V gene (reference sequence). CDR3 size: 15 residues. In DNA, the CDR3 is TGTGCCTGGAGTGGAAGGGGGACCAGGGGGAATGAGCAGTTCTTC. Translated: CAWSGRGTRGNEQFF.

This clone was seen more than once but under ten times. V usage is TRBV3-1 (or the pseudogene TRBV3-2) and J usage is TRBJ1-6, with D possibly matching TRBD1 (6 bases). The germline V gene has CDR1 LGHDT and CDR2 YNNKEL (reference sequence). The CDR3 runs to 16 residues. V lost 1 base and J 8 bases, leaving 15 bases between the germline ends. CDR3 protein: CASSQAGTRIDSPLHF. The CDR3 DNA follows: TGTGCCAGCAGCCAAGCGGGGACACGCATCGATTCACCCCTCCACTTT.

This clone was recorded once. The chain links TRBV5-6 to TRBJ1-3; no clear D gene. The CDR3 has 13 residues. Per the germline V gene, CDR1 is SGHDT and CDR2 is YYEEEE. Deletions cut 5 bases from V and 0 bases from J, with 6 bases between. Here the CDR3 reads CASRRTSGNTIYF. For the CDR3, the DNA is TGTGCCAGCAGGCGCACCTCTGGAAACACCATATATTTT.

The chain links TRBV7-9 to TRBJ2-7; 14 bases are a match to TRBD2. Germline CDR1 SEHNR, CDR2 FQNEAQ (reference sequence). Unmatched junction bases numbered 7, after V lost 1 base and J lost 2 bases. This CDR3 comprises 18 residues. For the CDR3, the DNA is TGTGCCAGCAGCTTAGTCGGACTAGCGGGGGGCCATACCTACGAGCAGTACTTC. This encodes CASSLVGLAGGHTYEQYF.

This rearrangement joins TRBV15 to TRBJ2-1, with 10 nucleotides matching TRBD1. The CDR3 consists of 15 residues. V shed 0 bases and J 8 bases; nucleotides not matched to a gene: 4. Germline CDR1 reads LNHNV; CDR2 reads YYDKDF (reference sequence). The CDR3 sequence is CATSRDGDRGDEQFF. The DNA of the CDR3 is TGTGCCACCAGCAGAGATGGGGACAGGGGCGATGAGCAGTTCTTC.

The J gene is TRBJ1-2, the V gene TRBV5-1; TRBD1 matches at 8 bases. V gave up 0 bases and J gave up 6 bases; unmatched junction bases: 1. Germline V gene data show CDR1 as SGHRS and CDR2 as YFSETQ. The CDR3 covers 13 residues. CDR3 sequence: CASSLDRGDGYTF. The CDR3 DNA is TGCGCCAGCAGCTTGGACAGGGGGGATGGCTACACCTTC. Supplemented by reference TRBV5-1 and TRBJ1-2, the full variable domain reads KAGVTQTPRYLIKTRGQQVTLSCSPISGHRSVSWYQQTPGQGLQFLFEYFSETQRNKGNFPGRFSGRQFSNSRSEMNVSTLELGDSALYLCASSLDRGDGYTFGSGTRLTVV.

The chain uses TRBV18 and TRBJ1-1; the D gene is possibly TRBD1 (6 bases). Germline assignment: CDR1 KGHSH and CDR2 LQKENI. The CDR3 spans 14 residues. Trimming cost V 3 bases and J 5 bases, with 13 bases left between them. The CDR3 coding sequence is TGTGCCAGCTCACCCCCGGGGGGGCTGACTGAAGCTTTCTTT. This encodes CASSPPGGLTEAFF.

This clone was seen just once. This sequence joins TRBV19 and TRBJ1-2; D is undetermined. Germline values: CDR1 LNHDA, CDR2 SQIVND (reference sequence). Trimming took 3 bases from V and 3 from J, leaving 8 bases between them. The CDR3 spans 13 residues. CDR3 DNA sequence: TGTGCCAGTAGTATCCGGTTTGACTATGGCTACACCTTC. Translating it yields CASSIRFDYGYTF.

This chain links TRBV5-6 with TRBJ1-2, with 9 positions matching TRBD1. CDR1 is SGHDT and CDR2 is YYEEEE in the germline V gene. Trimming at V came to 0 bases and at J to 5 bases, leaving 2 bases not matched to a gene. CDR3 length: 14 amino acids. In DNA form, the CDR3 reads TGTGCCAGCAGCTTGGTTGGACAGGGGTATGGCTACACCTTC. Translated: CASSLVGQGYGYTF.

CDR3 in amino acids: CASSLERVYGYTF. The CDR3 nucleotides are TGTGCCAGCAGCTTAGAAAGAGTCTATGGCTACACCTTC. The rearrangement links TRBV11-3 to TRBJ1-2; D is undetermined. V gave up 0 bases and J gave up 4 bases, with 6 bases separating them. This CDR3 spans 13 amino acids. The V gene's germline CDR1 is SGHNT and CDR2 YENEEA.

The chain uses TRBV7-6 and TRBJ2-3, with D possibly being TRBD1 (6 bases). Per the germline V gene, CDR1 is SGHVS and CDR2 is FNYEAQ. The CDR3 is made up of 16 amino acids. Trimming took 0 bases from V and 5 from J, leaving 15 bases between them. The CDR3 bases are TGTGCCAGCAGCTTAGCAGGCCAGGGGTGGGTAGATACGCAGTATTTT. It is translated as CASSLAGQGWVDTQYF.

This clone was counted once. The chain recombines TRBV5-1 with TRBJ2-7; TRBD2 might be the D (5 bases). Germline CDR1 reads SGHRS; CDR2 reads YFSETQ. The ends were cut back, 0 bases at V and 3 bases at J, with 7 bases in the middle. The CDR3 spans 13 residues. CDR3 sequence: CASSLARGYEQYF. The DNA of the CDR3 is TGCGCCAGCAGCTTGGCCCGGGGCTACGAGCAGTACTTC.

The chain couples TRBV19 to TRBJ1-1; 11 bases are shared with TRBD1. The CDR3 totals 16 residues. V lost 3 bases, J lost 4 bases, and 7 bases stayed unmatched. Germline CDR1 reads LNHDA; CDR2 reads SQIVND (reference sequence). CDR3 nucleotide sequence: TGTGCCAGTAGTATGACTAGGGACAGGGGGGTCACTGAAGCTTTCTTT. This encodes CASSMTRDRGVTEAFF.

The chain is built from TRBV19 and TRBJ1-2; a possible D gene is TRBD1 (5 bases). The V gene lost 7 bases and the J gene lost 8 bases, with 29 bases spanning the gap. The CDR3 is made up of 17 amino acids. Germline CDR1 and CDR2: LNHDA and SQIVND (reference sequence). CDR3 DNA sequence: TGTGCCAGTACTCCTAGCGACAGCCTAGCGGAAGGACAAGGCTACACCTTC. Translated, it gives CASTPSDSLAEGQGYTF.

V is TRBV5-1 and J is TRBJ1-1, with 9 nucleotides matching TRBD1. This CDR3 spans 14 amino acids. Germline V gives CDR1 SGHRS, CDR2 YFSETQ. The ends lost 4 bases at V and 6 bases at J; junction bases unmatched: 7. CDR3 loop: CASSRGQGTAEAFF. The CDR3, as DNA: TGCGCCAGCAGCAGAGGACAGGGGACCGCTGAAGCTTTCTTT.

As DNA, the CDR3 is TGCGCCAGCAGCTTAGAGGGACAGGGAAAGACCCAGTACTTC. Protein: CASSLEGQGKTQYF. This chain uses TRBV5-1 with TRBJ2-5, with 9 bases matching TRBD1. V was pared by 2 bases and J by 6 bases, with 5 bases of the junction left unmatched. Germline V gene data show CDR1 as SGHRS and CDR2 as YFSETQ. The CDR3 sequence is 14 residues long.

This clone has only a few counts. J is TRBJ1-1 and V is TRBV21-1; the table assigns TRBD1, which was not confirmed against the DNA. TRBV21-1 is recorded as a pseudogene. The CDR3 spans 16 residues. The DNA of the CDR3 is TGTGCCAGCAGCAAAGCGTCTGAGGGGGCGAACACTGAAGCTTTCTTT. It specifies CASSKASEGANTEAFF.

V and J are TRBV14 and TRBJ2-1; D possibly corresponds to TRBD1 (6 bases). This CDR3 contains 14 residues. CDR1 and CDR2 from the germline V gene are SGHDN and FVKESK. V was clipped by 3 bases and J by 2 bases, with 8 bases between them. CDR3 sequence: CASSQKGAYNEQFF. For the CDR3, the DNA is TGTGCCAGCAGCCAGAAGGGGGCCTACAATGAGCAGTTCTTC.

This chain links TRBV4-2 with TRBJ1-1; D is uncertain. This CDR3 comprises 16 residues. Germline values: CDR1 LGHNA, CDR2 YNFKEQ. The germline V and J ends were trimmed by 0 bases and 1 base, with 12 bases remaining between them. In DNA, the CDR3 is TGTGCCAGCAGCCAAGAGATAGCTATCAAGAACACTGAAGCTTTCTTT. Its translation: CASSQEIAIKNTEAFF.

This clone turned up a few times. V usage is TRBV29-1 and J usage is TRBJ1-3; D is undetermined. Trimming pared 6 bases from V and 0 bases from J, leaving 12 bases between. Germline V gene data show CDR1 as SQVTM and CDR2 as ANQGSEA. The CDR3 covers 14 residues. The CDR3 reads CSVRATLSGNTIYF. The CDR3 coding sequence is TGCAGCGTAAGAGCGACTCTCTCTGGAAACACCATATATTTT.

This clone was detected once. An end of the junction does not agree with germline; a read error may underlie this. The chain is built from TRBV6-1 and TRBJ1-2; no firm D call. From germline, CDR1 is MNHNS and CDR2 SASEGT. The CDR3 is made up of 11 amino acids. This CDR3 reads CASSEARGFAF. In DNA form, the CDR3 reads TGTGCCAGCAGTGAAGCGCGAGGTTTTGCTTTC.

This chain connects TRBV6-6 to TRBJ2-2; tentatively, D is TRBD1 (6 bases). Germline V gene lookup returns CDR1 MNHNY and CDR2 SVGAGI (reference sequence). Trimming took off 5 bases at V and 1 base at J, with 14 bases between the two ends. There are 16 residues in the CDR3. DNA for the CDR3: TGTGCCAGCAGTCCCCGACAGGTCGGGAACACCGGGGAGCTGTTTTTT. This gives the protein CASSPRQVGNTGELFF.

This chain joins TRBV30 and TRBJ2-2; 10 positions agree with TRBD1. V shed 4 bases, J shed 6 bases, and the junction held 5 bases outside the gene matches. The CDR3 spans 14 residues. Germline CDR1 and CDR2: GTSNPN and SVGIG (reference sequence). The CDR3 reads CAWKGQGFSGELFF. CDR3 bases: TGTGCCTGGAAGGGACAGGGGTTTTCCGGGGAGCTGTTTTTT. Filled out from reference TRBV30 and TRBJ2-2, the complete variable domain reads SQTIHQWPATLVQPVGSPLSLECTVEGTSNPNLYWYRQAAGRGLQLLFYSVGIGQISSEVPQNLSASRPQDRQFILSSKKLLLSDSGFYLCAWKGQGFSGELFFGEGSRLTVL.

This chain joins TRBV5-5 and TRBJ2-3; D gene ambiguous. V lost 2 bases and J lost 5, with 12 bases in between. Germline values: CDR1 SGHKS, CDR2 YYEKEE (reference sequence). CDR3 length: 14 amino acids. For the CDR3, the DNA is TGTGCCAGCAGCTTTACTCCCCCGGTAGATACGCAGTATTTT. Amino acid sequence: CASSFTPPVDTQYF.

V and J are TRBV5-1 and TRBJ2-1, with 9 positions matching TRBD2. V trimming: 4 bases; J trimming: 7 bases; junction bases outside the gene matches: 9. The CDR3 is 15 amino acids. Germline lookup yields CDR1 SGHRS and CDR2 YFSETQ. The CDR3 reads CASSPPRGGVNEQFF. The CDR3 bases are TGCGCCAGCAGCCCCCCGCGCGGGGGGGTAAATGAGCAGTTCTTC.